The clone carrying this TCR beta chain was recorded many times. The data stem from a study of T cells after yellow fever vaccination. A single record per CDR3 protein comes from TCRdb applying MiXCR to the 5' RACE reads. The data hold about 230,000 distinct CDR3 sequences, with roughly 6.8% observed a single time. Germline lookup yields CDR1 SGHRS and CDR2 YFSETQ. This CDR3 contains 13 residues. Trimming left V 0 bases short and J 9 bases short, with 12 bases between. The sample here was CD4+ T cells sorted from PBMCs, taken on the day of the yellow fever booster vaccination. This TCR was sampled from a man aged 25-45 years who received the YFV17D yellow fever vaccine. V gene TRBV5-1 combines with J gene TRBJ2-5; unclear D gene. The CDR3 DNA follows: TGCGCCAGCAGCTTGGAGGTGGCTAGGGCCCAGTACTTC. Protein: CASSLEVARAQYF.